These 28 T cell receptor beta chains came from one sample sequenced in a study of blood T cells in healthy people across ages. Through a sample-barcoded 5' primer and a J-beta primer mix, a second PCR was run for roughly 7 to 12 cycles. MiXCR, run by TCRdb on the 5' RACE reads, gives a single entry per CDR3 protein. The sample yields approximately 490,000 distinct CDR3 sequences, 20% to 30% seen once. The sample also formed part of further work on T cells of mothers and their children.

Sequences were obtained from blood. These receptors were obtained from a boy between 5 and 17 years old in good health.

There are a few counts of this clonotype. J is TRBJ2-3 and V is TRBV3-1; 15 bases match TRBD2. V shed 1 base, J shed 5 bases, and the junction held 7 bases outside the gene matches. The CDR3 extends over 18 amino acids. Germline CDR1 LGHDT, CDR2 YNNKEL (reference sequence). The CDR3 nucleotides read TGTGCCAGCAGCCAAGCAGGACTAGCGGGAGGGCCGGGAGATACGCAGTATTTT. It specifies CASSQAGLAGGPGDTQYF.

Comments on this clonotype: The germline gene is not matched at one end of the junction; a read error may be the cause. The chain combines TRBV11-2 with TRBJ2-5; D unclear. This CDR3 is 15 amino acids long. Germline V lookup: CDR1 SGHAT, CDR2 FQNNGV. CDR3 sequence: CASSLVFSSYNEQLF. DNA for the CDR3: TGTGCCAGCAGCTTAGTATTCTCTTCCTACAATGAGCAGCTCTTC.

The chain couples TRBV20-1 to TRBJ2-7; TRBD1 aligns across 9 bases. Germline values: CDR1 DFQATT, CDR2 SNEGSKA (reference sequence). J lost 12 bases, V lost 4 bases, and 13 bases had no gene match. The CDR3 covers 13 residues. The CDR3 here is CSAILGTGKGRYF. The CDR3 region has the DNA TGCAGTGCTATACTCGGGACAGGGAAGGGGCGGTACTTC.

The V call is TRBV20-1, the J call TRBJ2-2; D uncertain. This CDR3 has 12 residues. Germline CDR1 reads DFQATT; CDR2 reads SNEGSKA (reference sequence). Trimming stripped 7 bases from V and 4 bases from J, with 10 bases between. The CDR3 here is CSGFSGTGELFF. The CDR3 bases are TGCAGTGGATTTTCGGGCACCGGGGAGCTGTTTTTT.

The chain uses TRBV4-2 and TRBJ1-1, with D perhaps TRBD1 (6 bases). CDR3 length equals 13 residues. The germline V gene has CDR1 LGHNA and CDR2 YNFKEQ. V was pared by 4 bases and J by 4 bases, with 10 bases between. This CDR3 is CASSPQGVTEAFF. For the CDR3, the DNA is TGTGCCAGCAGCCCACAGGGAGTCACTGAAGCTTTCTTT.

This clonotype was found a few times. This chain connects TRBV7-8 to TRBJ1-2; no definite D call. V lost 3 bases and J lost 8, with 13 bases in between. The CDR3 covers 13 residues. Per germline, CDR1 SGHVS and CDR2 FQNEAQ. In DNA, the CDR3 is TGTGCCAGCAGCTTCGCGGGCGGAGAGGGCTACACCTTC. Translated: CASSFAGGEGYTF.

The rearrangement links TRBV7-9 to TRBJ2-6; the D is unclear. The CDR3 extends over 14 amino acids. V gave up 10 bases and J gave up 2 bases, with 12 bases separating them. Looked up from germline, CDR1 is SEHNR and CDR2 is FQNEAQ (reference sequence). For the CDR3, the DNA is TGTGCCACCCTCGATACAACTGGGGCCAACGTCCTGACTTTC. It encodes CATLDTTGANVLTF.

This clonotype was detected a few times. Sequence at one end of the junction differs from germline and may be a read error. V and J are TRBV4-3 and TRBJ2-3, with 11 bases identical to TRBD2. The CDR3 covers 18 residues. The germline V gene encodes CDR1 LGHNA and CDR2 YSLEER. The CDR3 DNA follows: TGCGCCAGCAGCCAAGAACGAGCTACTAGCGGGAGCACAGATACGCGGTATTTT. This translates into CASSQERATSGSTDTRYF.

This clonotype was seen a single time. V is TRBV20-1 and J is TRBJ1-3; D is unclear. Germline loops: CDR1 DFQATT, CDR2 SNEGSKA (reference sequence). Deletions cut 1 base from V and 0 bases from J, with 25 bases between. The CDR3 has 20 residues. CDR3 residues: CSARVPSSELSSHSGNTIYF. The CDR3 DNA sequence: TGCAGTGCTAGAGTTCCCTCTTCAGAACTATCCTCCCACTCTGGAAACACCATATATTTT.

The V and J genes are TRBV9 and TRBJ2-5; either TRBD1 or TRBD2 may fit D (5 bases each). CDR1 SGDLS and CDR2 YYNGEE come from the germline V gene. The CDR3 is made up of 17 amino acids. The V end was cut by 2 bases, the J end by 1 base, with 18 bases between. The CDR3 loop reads CASSVKPGRTSQETQYF. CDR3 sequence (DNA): TGTGCCAGCAGCGTTAAGCCGGGACGGACTTCCCAAGAGACCCAGTACTTC.

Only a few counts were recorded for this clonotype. This chain's CDR3 is CASSLGPPTSGRTDQYF. The CDR3 DNA sequence: TGTGCCAGCAGTTTAGGGCCTCCGACTAGCGGGAGAACAGACCAGTACTTC. The J gene is TRBJ2-7, the V gene TRBV28, with 12 bases matching TRBD2. Per the germline V gene, CDR1 is MDHEN and CDR2 is SYDVKM. Germline trimming cut 2 bases from V and 10 bases from J; bases unmatched to any gene: 15. CDR3 length equals 17 residues. Full variable domain (missing parts from reference TRBV28 and TRBJ2-7): DVKVTQSSRYLVKRTGEKVFLECVQDMDHENMFWYRQDPGLGLRLIYFSYDVKMKEKGDIPEGYSVSREKKERFSLILESASTNQTSMYLCASSLGPPTSGRTDQYFGPGTRLTVT.

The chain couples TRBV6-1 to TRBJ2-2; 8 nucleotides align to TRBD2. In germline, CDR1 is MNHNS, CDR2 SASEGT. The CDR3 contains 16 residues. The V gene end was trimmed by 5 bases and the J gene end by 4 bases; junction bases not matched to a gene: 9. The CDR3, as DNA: TGTGCCAGCAGTCCTACTAGCGGAGCCCGCACCGGGGAGCTGTTTTTT. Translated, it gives CASSPTSGARTGELFF.

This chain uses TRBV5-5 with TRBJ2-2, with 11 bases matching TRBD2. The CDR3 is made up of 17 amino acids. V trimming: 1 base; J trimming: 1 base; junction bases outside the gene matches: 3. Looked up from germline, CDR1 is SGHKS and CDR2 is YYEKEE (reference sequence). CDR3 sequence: CASSLYTSGGNTGELFF. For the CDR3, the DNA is TGTGCCAGCAGCTTGTATACTAGCGGGGGGAACACCGGGGAGCTGTTTTTT.

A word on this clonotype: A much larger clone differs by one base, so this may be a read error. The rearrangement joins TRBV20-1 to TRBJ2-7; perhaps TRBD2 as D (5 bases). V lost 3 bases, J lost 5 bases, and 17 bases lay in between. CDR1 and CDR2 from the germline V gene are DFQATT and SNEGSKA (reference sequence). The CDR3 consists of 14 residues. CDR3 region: CSASRGQASHEQYF. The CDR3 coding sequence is TGCAGTGCTAGCAGAGGGCAGGCTTCCCACGAGCAGTACTTC.

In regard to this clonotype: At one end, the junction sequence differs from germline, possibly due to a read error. DNA for the CDR3: TGCAGTGCGAGAGCGGAGTCCACAGATACGCAGTATTTT. Translating it yields CSARAESTDTQYF. The chain combines TRBV20-1 with TRBJ2-3; perhaps TRBD2 as D (5 bases). The CDR3 is 13 residues long. The germline V gene encodes CDR1 DFQATT and CDR2 SNEGSKA (reference sequence).

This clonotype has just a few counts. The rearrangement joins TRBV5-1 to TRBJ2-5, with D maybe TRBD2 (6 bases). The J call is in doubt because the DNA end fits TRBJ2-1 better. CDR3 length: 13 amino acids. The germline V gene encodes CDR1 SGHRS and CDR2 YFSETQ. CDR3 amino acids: CASSLASDYEQFF. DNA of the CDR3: TGCGCCAGCAGCTTGGCTAGCGACTATGAGCAGTTCTTC.

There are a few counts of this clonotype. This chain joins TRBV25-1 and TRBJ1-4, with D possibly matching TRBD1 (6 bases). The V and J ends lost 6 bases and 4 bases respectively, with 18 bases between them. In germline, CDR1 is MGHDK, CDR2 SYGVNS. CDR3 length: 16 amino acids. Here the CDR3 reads CASSGGDGTDNEKLFF. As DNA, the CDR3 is TGTGCCAGCAGCGGGGGCGACGGGACGGATAATGAAAAACTGTTTTTT.

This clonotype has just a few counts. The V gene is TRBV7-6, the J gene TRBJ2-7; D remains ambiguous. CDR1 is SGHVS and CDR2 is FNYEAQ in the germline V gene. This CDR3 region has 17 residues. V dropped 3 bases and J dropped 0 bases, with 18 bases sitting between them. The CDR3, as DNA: TGTGCCAGCAGCTTGGCAGCCGCTTTGGGTTCCTCCTACGAGCAGTACTTC. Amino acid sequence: CASSLAAALGSSYEQYF.

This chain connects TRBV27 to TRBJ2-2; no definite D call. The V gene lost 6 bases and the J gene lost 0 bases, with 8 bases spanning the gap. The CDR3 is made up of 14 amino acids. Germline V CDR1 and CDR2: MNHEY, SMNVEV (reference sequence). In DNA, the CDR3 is TGTGCCAGCAGCCCCGCAGCGAACACCGGGGAGCTGTTTTTT. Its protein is CASSPAANTGELFF.

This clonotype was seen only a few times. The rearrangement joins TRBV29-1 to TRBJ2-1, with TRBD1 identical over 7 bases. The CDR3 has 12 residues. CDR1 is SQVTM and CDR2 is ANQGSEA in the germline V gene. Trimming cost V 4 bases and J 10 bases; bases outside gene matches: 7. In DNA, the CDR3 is TGCAGCGTTGTGAAGCCGGGACAGGAGCAGTTCTTC. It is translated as CSVVKPGQEQFF.

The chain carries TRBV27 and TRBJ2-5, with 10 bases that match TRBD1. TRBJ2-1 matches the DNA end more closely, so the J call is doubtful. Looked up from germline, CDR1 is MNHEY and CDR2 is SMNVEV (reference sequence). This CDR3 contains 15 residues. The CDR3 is CASTPGTGVYNEQFF. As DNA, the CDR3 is TGTGCCAGCACACCCGGGACAGGGGTATACAATGAGCAGTTCTTC.

The CDR3 DNA is TGTGCCACCAGCAATACAGGCGATGGCATTCAGTACTTC. It is translated as CATSNTGDGIQYF. The rearrangement links TRBV24-1 to TRBJ2-4; maybe TRBD1 (5 bases). The V end lost 7 bases, the J end lost 9 bases, and 15 bases lay between the germline ends. Germline CDR1 and CDR2: KGHDR and SFDVKD. The CDR3 contains 13 residues.

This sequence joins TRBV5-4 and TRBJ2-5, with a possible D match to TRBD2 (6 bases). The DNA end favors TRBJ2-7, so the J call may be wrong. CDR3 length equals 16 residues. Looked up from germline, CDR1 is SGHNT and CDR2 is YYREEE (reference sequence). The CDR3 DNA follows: TGTGCCAGCAGCTTGGTGTCCGGGACTCACTCCTACGAGCAGTACTTC. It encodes CASSLVSGTHSYEQYF.

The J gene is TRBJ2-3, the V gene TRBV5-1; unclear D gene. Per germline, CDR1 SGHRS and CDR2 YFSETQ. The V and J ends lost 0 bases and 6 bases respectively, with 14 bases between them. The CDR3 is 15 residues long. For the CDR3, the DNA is TGCGCCAGCAGCTTGGTGGTAGAGACGGCGGATACGCAGTATTTT. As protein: CASSLVVETADTQYF. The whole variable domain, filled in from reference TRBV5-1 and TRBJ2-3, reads KAGVTQTPRYLIKTRGQQVTLSCSPISGHRSVSWYQQTPGQGLQFLFEYFSETQRNKGNFPGRFSGRQFSNSRSEMNVSTLELGDSALYLCASSLVVETADTQYFGPGTRLTVL.

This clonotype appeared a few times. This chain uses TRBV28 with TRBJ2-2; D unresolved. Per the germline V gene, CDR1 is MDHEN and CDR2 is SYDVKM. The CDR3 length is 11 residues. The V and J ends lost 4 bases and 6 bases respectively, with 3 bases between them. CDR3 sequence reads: CASSSPGELFF. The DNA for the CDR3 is TGTGCCAGCAGTTCCCCCGGGGAGCTGTTTTTT. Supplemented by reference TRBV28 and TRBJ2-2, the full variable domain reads DVKVTQSSRYLVKRTGEKVFLECVQDMDHENMFWYRQDPGLGLRLIYFSYDVKMKEKGDIPEGYSVSREKKERFSLILESASTNQTSMYLCASSSPGELFFGEGSRLTVL.

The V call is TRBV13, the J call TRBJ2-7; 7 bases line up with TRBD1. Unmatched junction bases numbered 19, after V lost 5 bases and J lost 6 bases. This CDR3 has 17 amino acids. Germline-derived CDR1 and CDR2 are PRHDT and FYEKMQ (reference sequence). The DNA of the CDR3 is TGTGCCAGCAGCCCCCTATACAACCCGACAGGGACATCCGAGCAGTACTTC. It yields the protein CASSPLYNPTGTSEQYF.

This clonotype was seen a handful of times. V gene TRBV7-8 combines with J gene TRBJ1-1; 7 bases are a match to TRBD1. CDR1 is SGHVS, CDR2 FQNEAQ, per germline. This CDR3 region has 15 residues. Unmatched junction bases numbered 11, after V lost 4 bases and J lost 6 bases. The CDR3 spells CASSSLTGQFSEAFF. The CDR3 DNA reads TGTGCCAGCAGCTCGCTGACAGGGCAGTTCTCTGAAGCTTTCTTT.

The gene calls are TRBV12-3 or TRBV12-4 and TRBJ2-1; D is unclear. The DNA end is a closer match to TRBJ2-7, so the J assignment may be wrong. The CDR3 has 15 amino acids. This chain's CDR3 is CASSTAPSLPYEQYF. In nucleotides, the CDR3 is TGTGCCAGCAGTACTGCCCCCTCCCTACCATACGAGCAGTACTTC.